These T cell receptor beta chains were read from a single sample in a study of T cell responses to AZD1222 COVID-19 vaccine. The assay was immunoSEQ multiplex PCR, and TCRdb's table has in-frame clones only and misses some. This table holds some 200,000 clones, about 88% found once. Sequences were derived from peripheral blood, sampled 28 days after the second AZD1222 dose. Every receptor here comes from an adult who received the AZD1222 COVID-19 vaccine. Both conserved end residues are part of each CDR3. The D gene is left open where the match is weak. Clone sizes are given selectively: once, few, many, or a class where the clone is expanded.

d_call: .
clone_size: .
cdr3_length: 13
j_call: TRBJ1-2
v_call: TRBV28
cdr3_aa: CASSLGRPYGYTF
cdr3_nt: TGTGCCAGCAGTTTGGGGCGCCCGTATGGCTACACCTTC

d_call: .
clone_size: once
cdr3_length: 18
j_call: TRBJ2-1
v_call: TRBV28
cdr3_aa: CASSSLSGAGGLYNEQFF
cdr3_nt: TGTGCCAGCAGTTCCCTTAGTGGGGCAGGGGGGTTATACAATGAGCAGTTCTTC

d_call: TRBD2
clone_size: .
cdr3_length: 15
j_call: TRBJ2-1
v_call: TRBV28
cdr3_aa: CASSLFGGGEHEQFF
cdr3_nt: TGTGCCAGCAGTTTATTCGGGGGGGGCGAACATGAGCAGTTCTTC

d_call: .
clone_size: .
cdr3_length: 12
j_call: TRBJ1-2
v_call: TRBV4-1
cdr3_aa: CASSQDSYGYTF
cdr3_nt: TGCGCCAGCAGCCAAGACAGCTATGGCTACACCTTC

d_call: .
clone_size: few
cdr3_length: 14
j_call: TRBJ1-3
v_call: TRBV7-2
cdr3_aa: CASSLGGSGNTIYF
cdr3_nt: TGTGCCAGCAGCTTAGGGGGTTCTGGAAACACCATATATTTT

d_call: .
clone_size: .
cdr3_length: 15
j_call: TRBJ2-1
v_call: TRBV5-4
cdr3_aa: CASSFDVSSYNEQFF
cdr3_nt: TGTGCCAGCAGCTTTGACGTTAGCTCCTACAATGAGCAGTTCTTC

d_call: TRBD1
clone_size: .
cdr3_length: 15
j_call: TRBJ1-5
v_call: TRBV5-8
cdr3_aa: CASSWGTVNYQPQHF
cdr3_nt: TGTGCCAGCAGCTGGGGGACAGTGAATTATCAGCCCCAGCATTTT

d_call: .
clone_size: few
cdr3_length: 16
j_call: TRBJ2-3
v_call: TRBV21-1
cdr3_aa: CASSSPITPSRNTQYF
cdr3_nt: TGTGCCAGCAGCAGTCCTATAACCCCTTCGAGGAATACGCAGTATTTT

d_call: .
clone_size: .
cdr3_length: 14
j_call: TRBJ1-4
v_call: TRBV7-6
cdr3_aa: CASSRGLANEKLFF
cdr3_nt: TGTGCCAGCAGCCGGGGACTCGCTAATGAAAAACTGTTTTTT

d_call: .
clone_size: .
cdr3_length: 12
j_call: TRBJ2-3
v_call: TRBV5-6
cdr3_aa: CASTLMSDTQYF
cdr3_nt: TGTGCCAGCACCCTAATGTCAGATACGCAGTATTTT

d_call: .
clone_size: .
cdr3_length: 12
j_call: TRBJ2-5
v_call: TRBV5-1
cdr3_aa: CASSLEGETQYF
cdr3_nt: TGCGCCAGCAGTTTAGAGGGGGAGACCCAGTACTTC

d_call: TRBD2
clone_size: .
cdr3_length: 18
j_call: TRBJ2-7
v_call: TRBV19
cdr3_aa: CASSTGRTSGRARYEQYF
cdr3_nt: TGTGCCAGTAGTACCGGCCGGACTAGCGGGAGGGCCCGCTACGAGCAGTACTTC

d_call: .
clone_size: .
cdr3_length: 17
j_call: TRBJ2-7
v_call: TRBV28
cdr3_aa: CASSPGQGKVRSYEQYF
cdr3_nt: TGTGCCAGCAGTCCGGGACAAGGGAAGGTTCGGTCCTACGAGCAGTACTTC

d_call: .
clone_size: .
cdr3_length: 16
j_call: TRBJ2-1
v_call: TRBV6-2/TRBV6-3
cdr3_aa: CASTPDEVGTYNEQFF
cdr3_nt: TGTGCCAGCACCCCCGATGAAGTCGGGACCTACAATGAGCAGTTCTTC

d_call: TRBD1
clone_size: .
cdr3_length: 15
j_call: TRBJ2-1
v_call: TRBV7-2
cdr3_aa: CASSSNRGAYNEQFF
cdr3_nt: TGTGCCAGCAGCTCGAACAGGGGGGCCTACAATGAGCAGTTCTTC

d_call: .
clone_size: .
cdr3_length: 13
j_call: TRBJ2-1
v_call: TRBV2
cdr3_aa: CAKGGVDYNEQFF
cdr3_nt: TGTGCCAAGGGGGGGGTTGATTACAATGAGCAGTTCTTC

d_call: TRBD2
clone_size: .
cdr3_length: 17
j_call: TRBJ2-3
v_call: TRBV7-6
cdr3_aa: CASSSGTSGFEADTQYF
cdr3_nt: TGTGCCAGCAGCTCCGGGACTAGCGGGTTTGAGGCAGATACGCAGTATTTT

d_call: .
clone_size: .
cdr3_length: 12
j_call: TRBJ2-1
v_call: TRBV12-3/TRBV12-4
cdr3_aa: CASTQNHNEQFF
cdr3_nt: TGTGCCAGCACTCAGAACCACAATGAGCAGTTCTTC

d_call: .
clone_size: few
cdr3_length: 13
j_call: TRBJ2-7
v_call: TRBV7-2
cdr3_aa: CASSLIGVREQYF
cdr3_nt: TGTGCCAGCAGCTTAATTGGGGTGCGCGAGCAGTACTTC

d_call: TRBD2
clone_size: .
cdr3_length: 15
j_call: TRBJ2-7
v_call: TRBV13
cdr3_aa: CASSPFGREGHEQYF
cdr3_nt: TGTGCCAGCAGCCCCTTCGGGCGGGAGGGCCACGAGCAGTACTTC

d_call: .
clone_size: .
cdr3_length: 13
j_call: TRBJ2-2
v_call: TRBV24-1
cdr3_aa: CATQPRVTGELFF
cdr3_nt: TGTGCCACCCAGCCAAGGGTCACCGGGGAGCTGTTTTTT

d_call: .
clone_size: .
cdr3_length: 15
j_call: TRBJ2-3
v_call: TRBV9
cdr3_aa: CASSPHATSTDTQYF
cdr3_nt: TGTGCCAGCAGTCCCCATGCCACCTCGACAGATACGCAGTATTTT

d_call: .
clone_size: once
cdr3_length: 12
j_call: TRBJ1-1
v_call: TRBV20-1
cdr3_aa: CSASIQGTEAFF
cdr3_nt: TGCAGTGCTAGTATTCAGGGGACTGAAGCTTTCTTT

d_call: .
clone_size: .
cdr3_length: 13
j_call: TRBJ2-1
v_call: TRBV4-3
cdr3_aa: CASSQGQGEGTFF
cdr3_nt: TGCGCCAGCAGCCAAGGGCAGGGGGAGGGGACGTTCTTC

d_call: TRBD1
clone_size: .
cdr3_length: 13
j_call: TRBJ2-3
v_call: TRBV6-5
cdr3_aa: CASEDRAADTQYF
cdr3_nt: TGTGCCAGCGAAGACAGGGCCGCGGATACGCAGTATTTT

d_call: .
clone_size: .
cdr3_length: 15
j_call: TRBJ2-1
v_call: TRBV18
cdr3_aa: CASSPGASEYNEQFF
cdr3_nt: TGTGCCAGCTCACCAGGGGCTAGCGAGTACAATGAGCAGTTCTTC

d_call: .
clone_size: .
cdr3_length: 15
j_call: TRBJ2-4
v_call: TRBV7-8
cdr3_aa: CASSRATGNENIQYF
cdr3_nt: TGTGCCAGCAGCCGAGCCACAGGAAATGAAAACATTCAGTACTTC

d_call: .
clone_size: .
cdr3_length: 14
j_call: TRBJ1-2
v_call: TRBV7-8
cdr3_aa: CASSSDWGDYGYTF
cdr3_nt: TGTGCCAGCAGCTCAGACTGGGGGGATTATGGCTACACCTTC

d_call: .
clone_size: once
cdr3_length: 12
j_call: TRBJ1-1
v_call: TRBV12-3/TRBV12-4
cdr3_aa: CASSLGNTEAFF
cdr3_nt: TGTGCCAGCAGCCTAGGGAACACTGAAGCTTTCTTT

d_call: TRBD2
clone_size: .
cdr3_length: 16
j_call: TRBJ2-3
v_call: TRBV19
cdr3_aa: CASSRSGTTGADTQYF
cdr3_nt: TGTGCCAGTAGTCGGAGCGGGACGACGGGAGCGGATACGCAGTATTTT

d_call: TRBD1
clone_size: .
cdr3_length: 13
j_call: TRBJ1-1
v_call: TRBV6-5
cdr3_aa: CASRPPGQGSAFF
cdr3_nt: TGTGCCAGCAGGCCACCGGGACAGGGGTCCGCTTTCTTT

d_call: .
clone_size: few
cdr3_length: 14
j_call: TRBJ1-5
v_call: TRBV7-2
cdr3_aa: CASSPTDSNQPQHF
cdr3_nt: TGTGCCAGCAGCCCTACAGATAGCAATCAGCCCCAGCATTTT

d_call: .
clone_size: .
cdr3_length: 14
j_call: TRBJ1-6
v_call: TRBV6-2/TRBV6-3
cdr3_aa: CASSYGVPNSPLHF
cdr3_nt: TGTGCCAGCAGTTACGGGGTTCCTAATTCACCCCTCCACTTT

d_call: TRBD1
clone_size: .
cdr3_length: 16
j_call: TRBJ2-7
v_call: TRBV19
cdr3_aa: CASRYGAGTGDYEQYF
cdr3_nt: TGTGCCAGTAGGTATGGGGCCGGGACAGGCGACTACGAGCAGTACTTC

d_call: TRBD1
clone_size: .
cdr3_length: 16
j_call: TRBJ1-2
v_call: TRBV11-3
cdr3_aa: CASSQGTGGMDYGYTF
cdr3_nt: TGTGCCAGCAGCCAAGGGACAGGGGGCATGGACTATGGCTACACCTTC

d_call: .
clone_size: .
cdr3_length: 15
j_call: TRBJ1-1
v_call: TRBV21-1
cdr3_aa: CASSIGGEGNTEAFF
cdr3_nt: TGTGCCAGCAGCATTGGAGGGGAGGGGAACACTGAAGCTTTCTTT

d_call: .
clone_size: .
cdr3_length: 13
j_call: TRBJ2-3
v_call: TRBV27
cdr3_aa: CASSFDLGDTQYF
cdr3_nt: TGTGCCAGCAGTTTCGACTTAGGGGATACGCAGTATTTT

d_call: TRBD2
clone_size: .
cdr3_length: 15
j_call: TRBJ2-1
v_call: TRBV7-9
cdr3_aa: CASSSLAGDTNEQFF
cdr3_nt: TGTGCCAGCAGCTCCCTAGCGGGAGATACGAATGAGCAGTTCTTC

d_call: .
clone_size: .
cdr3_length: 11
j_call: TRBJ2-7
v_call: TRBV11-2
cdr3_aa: CASSSWDEQYF
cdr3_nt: TGTGCCAGCAGCTCCTGGGACGAGCAGTACTTC

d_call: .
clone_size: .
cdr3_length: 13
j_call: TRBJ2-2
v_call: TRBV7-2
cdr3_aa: CASSLVGAGELFF
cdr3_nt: TGTGCCAGCAGCTTAGTAGGGGCCGGGGAGCTGTTTTTT

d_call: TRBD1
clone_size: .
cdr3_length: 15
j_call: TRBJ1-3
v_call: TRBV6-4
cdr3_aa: CASSEQGAAGNTIYF
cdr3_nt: TGTGCCAGCAGTGAGCAGGGGGCGGCTGGAAACACCATATATTTT

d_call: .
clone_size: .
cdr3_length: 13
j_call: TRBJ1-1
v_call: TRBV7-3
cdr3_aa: CASSLFENTEAFF
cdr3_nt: TGTGCCAGCAGCCTTTTTGAGAACACTGAAGCTTTCTTT

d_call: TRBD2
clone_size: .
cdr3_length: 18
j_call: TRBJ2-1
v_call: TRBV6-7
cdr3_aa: CASSYRPGLAGGPDEQFF
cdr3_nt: TGTGCCAGCAGCTACCGCCCGGGACTAGCGGGAGGGCCGGATGAGCAGTTCTTC

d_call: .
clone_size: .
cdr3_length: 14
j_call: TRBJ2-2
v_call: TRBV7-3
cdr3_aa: CASSPGTTTGELFF
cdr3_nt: TGTGCCAGCAGCCCGGGGACCACCACCGGGGAGCTGTTTTTT

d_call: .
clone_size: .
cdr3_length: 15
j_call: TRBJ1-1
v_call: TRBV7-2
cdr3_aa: CASSLVRVSNTEAFF
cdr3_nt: TGTGCCAGCAGCCTGGTTCGGGTGTCGAACACTGAAGCTTTCTTT

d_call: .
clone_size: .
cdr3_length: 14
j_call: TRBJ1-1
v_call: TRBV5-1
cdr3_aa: CASSLGTANTEAFF
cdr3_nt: TGCGCCAGCAGCTTGGGGACAGCGAACACTGAAGCTTTCTTT

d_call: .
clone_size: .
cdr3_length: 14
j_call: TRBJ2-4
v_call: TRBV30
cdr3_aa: CAWSVSERGDIQYF
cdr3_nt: TGTGCCTGGAGTGTAAGCGAGAGGGGGGACATTCAGTACTTC

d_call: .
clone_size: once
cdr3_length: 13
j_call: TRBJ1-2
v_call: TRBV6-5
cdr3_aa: CASRLTEMTGYTF
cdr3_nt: TGTGCCAGCAGGCTGACAGAAATGACGGGCTACACCTTC

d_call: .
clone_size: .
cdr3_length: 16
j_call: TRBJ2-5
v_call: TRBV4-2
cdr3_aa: CASSRRVWGSQETQYF
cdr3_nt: TGTGCCAGCAGCCGCAGGGTTTGGGGATCCCAAGAGACCCAGTACTTC

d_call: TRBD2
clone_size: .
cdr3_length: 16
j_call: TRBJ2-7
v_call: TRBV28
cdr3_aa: CASSLSSGRAPGEQYF
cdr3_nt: TGTGCCAGCAGTTTATCTAGCGGGAGAGCTCCGGGCGAGCAGTACTTC

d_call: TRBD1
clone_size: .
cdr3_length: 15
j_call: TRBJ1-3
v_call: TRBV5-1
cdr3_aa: CASSLAGGSGNTIYF
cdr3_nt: TGCGCCAGCAGCTTGGCAGGGGGCTCTGGAAACACCATATATTTT

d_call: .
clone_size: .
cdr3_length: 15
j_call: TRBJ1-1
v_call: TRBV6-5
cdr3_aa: CASSYFGFGGAEAFF
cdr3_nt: TGTGCCAGCAGTTACTTCGGCTTCGGCGGGGCTGAAGCTTTCTTT

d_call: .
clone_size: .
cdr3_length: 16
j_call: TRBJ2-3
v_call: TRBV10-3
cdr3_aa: CAISESGRESTDTQYF
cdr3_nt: TGTGCCATCAGTGAGTCGGGGCGGGAAAGCACAGATACGCAGTATTTT